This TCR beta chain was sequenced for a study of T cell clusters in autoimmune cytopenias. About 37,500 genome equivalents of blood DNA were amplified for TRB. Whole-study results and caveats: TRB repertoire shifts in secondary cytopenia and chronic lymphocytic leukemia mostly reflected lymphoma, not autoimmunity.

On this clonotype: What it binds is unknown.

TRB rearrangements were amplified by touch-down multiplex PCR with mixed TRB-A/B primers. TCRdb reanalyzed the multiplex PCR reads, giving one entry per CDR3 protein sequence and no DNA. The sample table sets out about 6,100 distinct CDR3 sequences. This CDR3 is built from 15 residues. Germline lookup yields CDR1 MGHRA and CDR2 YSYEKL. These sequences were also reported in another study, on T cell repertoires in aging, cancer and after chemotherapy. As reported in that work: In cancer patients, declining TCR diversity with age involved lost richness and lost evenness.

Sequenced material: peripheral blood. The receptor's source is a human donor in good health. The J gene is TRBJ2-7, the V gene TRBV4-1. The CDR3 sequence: CASSQDLSSPYEQYF.